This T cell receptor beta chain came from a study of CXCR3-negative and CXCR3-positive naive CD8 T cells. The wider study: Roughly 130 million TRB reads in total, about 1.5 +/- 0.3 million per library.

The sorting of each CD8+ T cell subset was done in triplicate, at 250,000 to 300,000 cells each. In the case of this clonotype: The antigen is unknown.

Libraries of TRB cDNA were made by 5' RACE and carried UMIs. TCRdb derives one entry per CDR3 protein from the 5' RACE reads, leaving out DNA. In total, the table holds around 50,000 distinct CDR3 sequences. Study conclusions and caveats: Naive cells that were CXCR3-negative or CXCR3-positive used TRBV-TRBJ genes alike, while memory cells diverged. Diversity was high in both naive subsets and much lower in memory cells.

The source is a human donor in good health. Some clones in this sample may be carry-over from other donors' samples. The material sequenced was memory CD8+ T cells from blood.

The CDR3 spells CASSLGQGVGTEAFF. The chain has TRBV7-3 and TRBJ1-1; TCRdb selects TRBD1, and the lack of DNA leaves this call unchecked. CDR1 is SGHTA, CDR2 FQGTGA, per germline. The CDR3 is made up of 15 amino acids.